The 27 T cell receptor beta chains below come from one sample, sequenced in a study of response to subunit inactivated influenza vaccine. TCRdb independently ran MiXCR on the RT-PCR reads; one entry per CDR3 protein. The table lists hundreds of thousands of distinct CDR3 sequences, under 15% of them singletons. The sample was PBMCs from blood, taken about 6 weeks after vaccination. Every receptor here comes from a man aged 50 to 60 who received an inactivated influenza vaccine.

This clonotype was seen only a few times. This sequence joins TRBV11-2 and TRBJ1-6; 7 bases map to TRBD1. Germline CDR1 is SGHAT and CDR2 is FQNNGV. This CDR3 has 15 amino acids. V was clipped by 0 bases and J by 9 bases; unmatched bases: 5. CDR3 loop: CASSLDVAGGSPLHF. The CDR3 DNA reads as TGTGCCAGCAGCTTAGATGTGGCAGGGGGTTCACCCCTCCACTTT.

V gene TRBV7-2 combines with J gene TRBJ1-1, with TRBD1 as a possible D gene (6 bases). Trimming cost V 1 base and J 3 bases, with 12 bases left between them. CDR1 SGHTA and CDR2 FQGNSA come from the germline V gene. The CDR3 totals 15 residues. CDR3 protein: CASSLGRQGYTEAFF. The CDR3 nucleotides read TGTGCCAGCAGCTTAGGGCGTCAGGGGTACACTGAAGCTTTCTTT.

This sequence joins TRBV6-5 and TRBJ2-3; 10 bases map to TRBD1. The CDR3 has 16 residues. V shed 2 bases, J shed 3 bases, and the junction held 5 bases outside the gene matches. Germline V gene data show CDR1 as MNHEY and CDR2 as SVGAGI. CDR3 residues: CASSYDRGRWTDTQYF. CDR3 DNA sequence: TGTGCCAGCAGTTACGACAGGGGGCGGTGGACAGATACGCAGTATTTT.

This clonotype was counted a few times. The V gene is TRBV7-9, the J gene TRBJ2-5, with TRBD1 identical over 7 bases. After removal of 2 bases from V and 7 bases from J, the junction contained 4 bases not matched to a gene. CDR3 length equals 13 residues. CDR1 and CDR2 (germline): SEHNR, FQNEAQ (reference sequence). This CDR3 is CASSLRGQPTQYF. For the CDR3, the DNA is TGTGCCAGCAGCTTACGGGGACAGCCGACCCAGTACTTC.

This clonotype was observed a handful of times. The CDR3 sequence is CASSREASGSYEQYF. The CDR3 nucleotides are TGTGCCAGCAGTCGAGAGGCTAGCGGTTCCTACGAGCAGTACTTC. This chain connects TRBV12-3 or TRBV12-4 to TRBJ2-7; 7 bases are a match to TRBD2. J gave up 1 base and V 5 bases, and 8 bases lay outside the gene matches. CDR3 length equals 15 residues.

V and J are TRBV20-1 and TRBJ2-1; 8 positions match TRBD2. The CDR3 consists of 14 residues. Looked up from germline, CDR1 is DFQATT and CDR2 is SNEGSKA (reference sequence). Trimming took 3 bases from V and 0 from J; bases not matched to a gene: 1. The CDR3 DNA sequence: TGCAGTGCTAGCGGGAGGGTCTCCTACAATGAGCAGTTCTTC. Translation gives CSASGRVSYNEQFF.

This clonotype was detected many times. J is TRBJ1-5 and V is TRBV28; weak D call: TRBD1 (5 bases). This CDR3 is built from 11 residues. Germline-derived CDR1 and CDR2 are MDHEN and SYDVKM. Trimming removed 5 bases from V and 12 bases from J, with 11 bases in between. As DNA, the CDR3 is TGTGCCAGCAGTACTCTAGACAGCCAGCATTTT. The encoded protein is CASSTLDSQHF.

The J gene is TRBJ2-3, the V gene TRBV20-1; possibly TRBD2 for D (7 bases). Germline values: CDR1 DFQATT, CDR2 SNEGSKA (reference sequence). The CDR3 runs 18 residues. Trimming took off 1 base at V and 3 bases at J, with 23 bases between the two ends. The CDR3 sequence is CSARGPGAGAIPTDTQYF. For the CDR3, the DNA is TGCAGTGCTAGAGGCCCCGGGGCGGGGGCTATCCCGACAGATACGCAGTATTTT.

Written as DNA, the CDR3 is TGCGCCAGCAGCCAAGATCGGGACAGAGCCTACGAGCAGTACTTC. This codes for CASSQDRDRAYEQYF. The chain carries TRBV4-1 and TRBJ2-7, with 7 bases fitting TRBD1. This CDR3 spans 15 amino acids. The ends lost 0 bases at V and 2 bases at J; junction bases unmatched: 4. Germline CDR1 MGHRA, CDR2 YSYEKL.

The gene calls are TRBV11-2 and TRBJ1-5; D unresolved. The CDR3 runs 15 residues. Between the trimmed V and J ends, which lost 1 base and 0 bases, there was a span of 7 bases. Germline lookup yields CDR1 SGHAT and CDR2 FQNNGV. CDR3 in amino acids: CASSLGWGSNQPQHF. The CDR3 coding sequence is TGTGCCAGCAGCTTAGGCTGGGGTAGCAATCAGCCCCAGCATTTT.

The rearrangement uses TRBV20-1 and TRBJ2-5; tentative D call: TRBD2 (5 bases). The V gene lost 1 base and the J gene lost 5 bases, with 11 bases spanning the gap. CDR3 length: 13 amino acids. The germline V gene has CDR1 DFQATT and CDR2 SNEGSKA (reference sequence). CDR3: CSARVLAGETQYF. CDR3 sequence (DNA): TGCAGTGCTAGAGTGCTAGCTGGCGAGACCCAGTACTTC.

This clonotype was picked up a small number of times. V and J are TRBV20-1 and TRBJ2-3; D might be TRBD2 (6 bases). Germline V gives CDR1 DFQATT, CDR2 SNEGSKA (reference sequence). This CDR3 contains 14 residues. With 6 bases removed from V and 0 bases from J, the gap between germline ends came to 13 bases. DNA for the CDR3: TGCAGTGCAAGACTAGGCTTTAGCACAGATACGCAGTATTTT. Amino acids: CSARLGFSTDTQYF.

The CDR3 region has the DNA TGTGCCAGCAGCTTCGGGGTTTCTTCCTACAATGAGCAGTTCTTC. Translating gives CASSFGVSSYNEQFF. The V call is TRBV5-4, the J call TRBJ2-1; the D gene is possibly TRBD2 (5 bases). The CDR3 consists of 15 residues. V lost 2 bases, J lost 1 base, and 10 bases lay in between. Germline CDR1 SGHNT, CDR2 YYREEE (reference sequence).

Many counts were recorded for this clonotype. The J gene is TRBJ2-1, the V gene TRBV20-1; the match to TRBD2 covers 13 bases. The trim removed 2 bases at V and 10 bases at J, leaving 8 bases unmatched. Germline V lookup: CDR1 DFQATT, CDR2 SNEGSKA (reference sequence). The CDR3 contains 15 residues. CDR3 sequence: CSARRLAGGRGEQFF. The DNA for the CDR3 is TGCAGTGCTAGAAGACTAGCGGGAGGACGCGGGGAGCAGTTCTTC.

The rearrangement uses TRBV27 and TRBJ2-7, with 11 positions matching TRBD1. CDR3 size: 16 residues. Germline V gene lookup returns CDR1 MNHEY and CDR2 SMNVEV (reference sequence). V lost 6 bases to trimming and J lost 2 bases; unmatched junction nucleotides: 9. CDR3 DNA: TGTGCCAGCAGGGCTAAGGGGACAGGGGGAACCTACGAGCAGTACTTC. Translated: CASRAKGTGGTYEQYF.

This clonotype was counted a few times. The V call is TRBV12-3 or TRBV12-4, the J call TRBJ1-2, with a weak D call TRBD1 (5 bases). The CDR3 runs 15 residues. V lost 7 bases, J lost 6 bases, and 21 bases lay in between. CDR3 in amino acids: CASNDVTERIDGYTF. The CDR3 DNA follows: TGTGCCAGCAATGACGTGACAGAGAGAATTGATGGCTACACCTTC.

This clonotype was seen more than once but under ten times. The genes are TRBV25-1 and TRBJ1-6; weak D call: TRBD1 (5 bases). Trimming took off 2 bases at V and 0 bases at J, with 11 bases between the two ends. The CDR3 runs to 17 residues. Germline V gene sequence: CDR1 MGHDK, CDR2 SYGVNS. The CDR3 sequence is CASSEAGFGSYNSPLHF. CDR3 in DNA: TGTGCCAGCAGTGAAGCAGGGTTCGGCTCCTATAATTCACCCCTCCACTTT.

The chain links TRBV20-1 to TRBJ1-5, with D hard to call. The germline CDR1 and CDR2 sequences are DFQATT and SNEGSKA (reference sequence). The germline V and J ends were trimmed by 6 bases and 4 bases, with 19 bases remaining between them. The CDR3 covers 15 residues. CDR3 sequence reads: CSASGWAVKNQPQHF. The CDR3 nucleotides are TGCAGTGCCTCGGGCTGGGCAGTCAAGAATCAGCCCCAGCATTTT.

This clonotype was recorded a few times. The chain links TRBV11-2 to TRBJ1-5, with a weak D call TRBD1 (6 bases). The CDR3 contains 13 residues. With 4 bases removed from V and 7 bases from J, the gap between germline ends came to 11 bases. Looked up from germline, CDR1 is SGHAT and CDR2 is FQNNGV. CDR3 DNA: TGTGCCAGCAGCTCGGGACATCCCCAGCCCCAGCATTTT. Its translation: CASSSGHPQPQHF. The full variable domain, with the rest looked up from reference TRBV11-2 and TRBJ1-5, is EAGVAQSPRYKIIEKRQSVAFWCNPISGHATLYWYQQILGQGPKLLIQFQNNGVVDDSQLPKDRFSAERLKGVDSTLKIQPAKLEDSAVYLCASSSGHPQPQHFGDGTRLSIL.

The rearrangement uses TRBV20-1 and TRBJ2-7; 9 bases line up with TRBD2. CDR1 is DFQATT and CDR2 is SNEGSKA in the germline V gene (reference sequence). J lost 2 bases, V lost 4 bases, and 9 bases had no gene match. The CDR3 is 15 residues long. The CDR3 bases are TGCAGTGCTACTCCCAGCGGGAGGCGACCCTACGAGCAGTACTTC. Protein sequence: CSATPSGRRPYEQYF.

The chain uses TRBV20-1 and TRBJ1-1; no firm D call. With 0 bases removed from V and 3 bases from J, the gap between germline ends came to 8 bases. This CDR3 contains 13 residues. From germline, CDR1 is DFQATT and CDR2 SNEGSKA (reference sequence). DNA of the CDR3: TGCAGTGCTAGAGATCGACGGGACACTGAAGCTTTCTTT. Translating gives CSARDRRDTEAFF.

Many counts were recorded for this clonotype. The chain employs TRBV30 and TRBJ2-5; no definite D call. The CDR3 has 13 residues. V shed 0 bases and J shed 4 bases, with 9 bases lying between them. Per germline, CDR1 GTSNPN and CDR2 SVGIG (reference sequence). The CDR3 here is CAWSVGVGETQYF. The CDR3 coding sequence is TGTGCCTGGAGTGTCGGAGTAGGAGAGACCCAGTACTTC. Full variable domain (outside the CDR3, taken from reference TRBV30 and TRBJ2-5): SQTIHQWPATLVQPVGSPLSLECTVEGTSNPNLYWYRQAAGRGLQLLFYSVGIGQISSEVPQNLSASRPQDRQFILSSKKLLLSDSGFYLCAWSVGVGETQYFGPGTRLLVL.

This clonotype was counted only a few times. The chain combines TRBV6-2 or TRBV6-3 with TRBJ2-2; D remains unclear. The CDR3 totals 13 residues. V lost 0 bases and J 4 bases, leaving 3 bases between the germline ends. Germline values: CDR1 MNHEY, CDR2 SVGEGT. Written as DNA, the CDR3 is TGTGCCAGCAGTTACTCCCTCACCGGGGAGCTGTTTTTT. This sequence encodes CASSYSLTGELFF.

The chain employs TRBV20-1 and TRBJ1-5; 8 bases line up with TRBD1. The germline V gene encodes CDR1 DFQATT and CDR2 SNEGSKA (reference sequence). This CDR3 contains 15 residues. V gave up 2 bases and J gave up 5 bases; unmatched junction bases: 8. CDR3 loop: CSARPRTGWDQPQHF. CDR3 DNA: TGCAGTGCTAGACCCCGGACAGGGTGGGATCAGCCCCAGCATTTT.

The chain has TRBV20-1 and TRBJ2-4, with 7 bases aligning to TRBD2. This CDR3 region has 12 residues. From germline, CDR1 is DFQATT and CDR2 SNEGSKA (reference sequence). V was pared by 6 bases and J by 7 bases, with 6 bases of the junction left unmatched. CDR3 loop: CSARLGGNIQYF. CDR3 DNA: TGCAGTGCCCGCCTGGGGGGGAACATTCAGTACTTC.

This clonotype was counted between two and nine times. The CDR3 DNA follows: TGCAGTGCTAGGGACGAGGGCTATGGCTACACCTTC. Protein sequence: CSARDEGYGYTF. The V and J genes are TRBV20-1 and TRBJ1-2, with D hard to call. The length of the CDR3 is 12 residues. Germline V lookup: CDR1 DFQATT, CDR2 SNEGSKA (reference sequence). V was pared by 3 bases and J by 4 bases, with 9 bases between.

The chain recombines TRBV7-9 with TRBJ1-2; TRBD1 aligns across 8 bases. Germline V gene lookup returns CDR1 SEHNR and CDR2 FQNEAQ (reference sequence). CDR3 length equals 13 residues. V trimming: 5 bases; J trimming: 6 bases; junction bases outside the gene matches: 5. CDR3 sequence (DNA): TGTGCCAGCAGCACAGGACAGGGCCATGGCTACACCTTC. It codes for CASSTGQGHGYTF.